What follows are 30 T cell receptor beta chains derived from one specimen sequenced in a study of T cells in women clearing cervical HPV infection. Generated by immunoSEQ multiplex PCR, the TCRdb table keeps only in-frame clones and is missing some. This sample lists fewer than 35,000 clones; its ten largest clones have roughly 7.3%. The material sequenced was blood buffy coat. The source of these receptors is a woman between 18 and 75 years old with a cervical HPV16 infection that either progressed to CIN3+ or cleared (not recorded which).

With respect to this clone: Read coverage stops 3 residues before the CDR3 terminus; the germline J gene supplies the remainder. The chain employs TRBV28 and TRBJ2-1, with TRBD2 matching over 13 bases. The CDR3 length is 17 residues. The germline V gene encodes CDR1 MDHEN and CDR2 SYDVKM. V lost 4 bases to trimming and J lost 7 bases; unmatched junction nucleotides: 10. The CDR3 loop reads CASSSLRTSGSKNEQFF. The CDR3 DNA, read in part, is TGTGCCAGCAGTTCCCTCAGGACTAGCGGGAGTAAAAATGAG. The full variable domain, in which reference TRBV28 and TRBJ2-1 provide the parts outside the CDR3, is DVKVTQSSRYLVKRTGEKVFLECVQDMDHENMFWYRQDPGLGLRLIYFSYDVKMKEKGDIPEGYSVSREKKERFSLILESASTNQTSMYLCASSSLRTSGSKNEQFFGPGTRLTVL.

Worth noting for this clone: Read data end 3 residues before the CDR3 end; the end is taken from the germline J gene. V usage is TRBV12-3 or TRBV12-4 and J usage is TRBJ2-5; the match to TRBD2 covers 16 bases. The CDR3 runs to 16 residues. V lost 6 bases and J lost 5; bases outside the gene matches: 6. The CDR3 bases that were read are TGTGCCAGCAGGGGGACTAGCGGGGGGGCCGTGGAGACC. Amino acids: CASRGTSGGAVET. The entire CDR3 protein is CASRGTSGGAVETQYF.

A remark on this clone: The DNA ends 3 residues before the CDR3 does, and the rest of the CDR3 is filled in from the germline J gene. The chain employs TRBV7-6 and TRBJ1-2, with TRBD1 as a possible D gene (6 bases). This CDR3 comprises 15 residues. Germline CDR1 is SGHVS and CDR2 is FNYEAQ. The CDR3 region is CASSLARGSSYDYTF. CDR3 DNA, as far as it was read: TGTGCCAGCAGCTTAGCGAGGGGGAGCTCCTACGAC.

On this clone: Additional DNA sequences in this sample encode the identical CDR3. CDR3 DNA, as far as it was read: TGTGCCAGCAGCTCCGATGGGGGCGCTCACCCGGGGAACTATGGC. Translated: CASSSDGGAHPGNYG. The full-length CDR3 reads as CASSSDGGAHPGNYGYTF. The rearrangement uses TRBV7-3 and TRBJ1-2; D is perhaps TRBD1 (6 bases). The missing CDR3 end, 3 residues past where the read stops, is filled in from the germline J gene. CDR3 size: 18 residues. Trimming took 4 bases from V and 2 from J, leaving 23 bases between them. The germline V gene has CDR1 SGHTA and CDR2 FQGTGA.

As for this clone: The read ends 3 residues shy of where the CDR3 ends; the end is completed using the germline J gene. This chain uses TRBV2 with TRBJ1-2, with 8 bases fitting TRBD1. This CDR3 is 16 amino acids long. Trimming removed 3 bases from V and 2 bases from J; junction bases left unmatched: 8. From germline, CDR1 is SNHLY and CDR2 FYNNEI. CDR3 bases read: TGTGCCAGCAGTGACCGTAGTCAGGGGGCGAACTATGGC. The encoded protein is CASSDRSQGANYG. The CDR3 in full is CASSDRSQGANYGYTF.

In the case of this clone: The read ends 3 residues early relative to the CDR3; the germline J gene fills the gap. The V gene is TRBV19, the J gene TRBJ1-2; possible D gene TRBD1, 6 bases. V dropped 5 bases and J dropped 6 bases, with 13 bases sitting between them. The CDR3 contains 13 residues. Germline V gene data show CDR1 as LNHDA and CDR2 as SQIVND (reference sequence). The sequenced CDR3 bases are TGTGCCAGTAGTGAGAACAGGGTGCATGGC. It specifies CASSENRVHG. In full, the CDR3 is CASSENRVHGYTF.

Comment on this clone: The CDR3 extends 3 residues past the end of the read, so its final part is completed from the germline J gene. This chain links TRBV20-1 with TRBJ1-1; D is perhaps TRBD1 (6 bases). With 5 bases removed from V and 6 bases from J, the gap between germline ends came to 16 bases. Germline loops: CDR1 DFQATT, CDR2 SNEGSKA (reference sequence). The CDR3 is 13 residues long. The CDR3 is CSARGGAGSEAFF. Partial CDR3 DNA: TGCAGTGCTCGTGGGGGCGCGGGATCTGAA.

A note on this clone: Coverage ceases 3 residues before the CDR3 finishes, and the germline J gene fills in the end. The chain has TRBV5-6 and TRBJ2-7; the D gene is possibly TRBD1 (5 bases). Germline loops: CDR1 SGHDT, CDR2 YYEEEE. The V end was cut by 5 bases, the J end by 2 bases, with 17 bases between. This CDR3 spans 15 amino acids. CDR3: CASRSVRDRPYEQYF. Partial CDR3 DNA: TGTGCCAGCAGGTCCGTCCGAGACAGACCCTACGAG.

A word on this clone: The DNA ends 3 residues before the CDR3 does, and the rest of the CDR3 is filled in from the germline J gene. The chain combines TRBV20-1 with TRBJ2-7, with D uncertain. The CDR3 loop spans 14 amino acids. V was pared by 6 bases and J by 4 bases, with 19 bases between. Germline values: CDR1 DFQATT, CDR2 SNEGSKA (reference sequence). The CDR3 sequence: CSAHAGSSQYEQYF. The DNA read from the CDR3 is TGCAGTGCGCACGCAGGATCCTCTCAGTACGAG.

Comments on this clone: The read ends 3 residues before the CDR3 terminus; that terminus is restored from the germline J gene. The rearrangement uses TRBV2 and TRBJ2-4, with 10 positions matching TRBD1. CDR3 length equals 18 residues. Per the germline V gene, CDR1 is SNHLY and CDR2 is FYNNEI. V shed 3 bases and J 0 bases; nucleotides not matched to a gene: 8. The part of the CDR3 DNA that was read is TGTGCCAGCAGTGATCGGGACAGGGGCCTTCTAGCCAAAAACATT. Its translation is CASSDRDRGLLAKNI. Given in full, the CDR3 is CASSDRDRGLLAKNIQYF. Full variable domain (missing parts from reference TRBV2 and TRBJ2-4): EPEVTQTPSHQVTQMGQEVILRCVPISNHLYFYWYRQILGQKVEFLVSFYNNEISEKSEIFDDQFSVERPDGSNFTLKIRSTKLEDSAMYFCASSDRDRGLLAKNIQYFGAGTRLSVL.

As concerns this clone: One end of the junction fails to match germline, which may point to a read error. The sequence runs out 3 residues before the end of the CDR3; the remainder is reconstructed from the germline J gene. The same CDR3 is also encoded by other DNA sequences in this sample. The chain employs TRBV19 and TRBJ1-3; D possibly corresponds to TRBD1 (6 bases). The CDR3 is 13 amino acids. CDR1 and CDR2 (germline): LNHDA, SQIVND (reference sequence). The CDR3 loop is CASGTTPGNTIYF. CDR3 DNA (partial): TGTGCCAGCGGGACAACTCCTGGAAACACT.

In the case of this clone: The read gets to within 3 residues of the CDR3 end, and the germline J gene fills in the rest. The V and J genes are TRBV30 and TRBJ2-1; 7 bases match TRBD2. This CDR3 has 14 amino acids. Trimming took 8 bases from V and 5 from J; bases not matched to a gene: 12. From germline, CDR1 is GTSNPN and CDR2 SVGIG (reference sequence). The CDR3 bases that were read are TGTGCCGGCAGGGACTACCCTATAAACAATGAG. This codes for CAGRDYPINNE. The entire CDR3 protein reads CAGRDYPINNEQFF.

A word on this clone: The read halts 3 residues ahead of the CDR3 end, with the missing end drawn from the germline J gene. The V and J genes are TRBV5-1 and TRBJ2-7, with D perhaps matching TRBD1 (6 bases). In germline, CDR1 is SGHRS, CDR2 YFSETQ. This CDR3 has 14 residues. Between the trimmed V and J ends, which lost 0 bases and 3 bases, there was a span of 10 bases. Partial CDR3 DNA: TGCGCCAGCAGCTTGGGATCAGGGGACTACGAG. Encoded protein: CASSLGSGDYE. Given in full, the CDR3 is CASSLGSGDYEQYF.

To note about this clone: Coverage ceases 3 residues before the CDR3 finishes, and the germline J gene fills in the end. The V and J genes are TRBV6-2 or TRBV6-3 and TRBJ1-1; possibly TRBD1 for D (5 bases). Germline CDR1 reads MNHEY; CDR2 reads SVGEGT. Trimming left V 4 bases short and J 1 base short, with 19 bases between. The CDR3 covers 17 residues. Incomplete CDR3 DNA: TGTGCCAGCAGTTCTTATGTTGTCCTTACAGGGAACACTGAA. Encoded protein: CASSSYVVLTGNTE. The entire CDR3 reads CASSSYVVLTGNTEAFF.

CDR3 DNA, as far as it was read: TGTGCCAGCAGCTCCTCAGGCACAGATACG. Its protein is CASSSSGTDT. The complete CDR3 protein is CASSSSGTDTQYF. The rearrangement uses TRBV11-2 and TRBJ2-3, with D uncertain. The read falls 3 residues short of the CDR3 end, and the missing part is taken from the germline J gene. V dropped 4 bases and J dropped 1 base, with 6 bases sitting between them. The V gene's germline CDR1 is SGHAT and CDR2 FQNNGV. The CDR3 runs 13 residues.

With respect to this clone: The CDR3 goes on 3 residues after the read ends, and that part is filled in from the germline J gene. This chain links TRBV5-1 with TRBJ2-5; TRBD2 is a possible D gene (6 bases). The CDR3 runs 15 residues. Germline CDR1 reads SGHRS; CDR2 reads YFSETQ. Trimming stripped 0 bases from V and 5 bases from J, with 14 bases between. CDR3 residues: CASSLENQRVETQYF. CDR3 DNA, as far as it was read: TGCGCCAGCAGCTTGGAAAACCAGCGGGTCGAGACC.

A word on this clone: The CDR3 extends 3 residues past the end of the read, so its final part is completed from the germline J gene. The chain combines TRBV10-3 with TRBJ2-7; tentatively, D is TRBD1 (6 bases). Germline V gene sequence: CDR1 ENHRY, CDR2 SYGVKD. The CDR3 is 17 amino acids. Trimming took off 3 bases at V and 0 bases at J, with 18 bases between the two ends. CDR3 DNA (partial): TGTGCCATCAGTGACAGGGGAGATGGGTCAAGCTCCTACGAG. Translated, it gives CAISDRGDGSSSYE. The entire CDR3 is CAISDRGDGSSSYEQYF.

In regard to this clone: The CDR3 end lies 3 residues beyond the end of the read and is filled in from the germline J gene. This sequence joins TRBV7-3 and TRBJ2-1; 9 nucleotides agree with TRBD2. There are 16 residues in the CDR3. Per germline, CDR1 SGHTA and CDR2 FQGTGA. J gave up 5 bases and V 2 bases, and 7 bases lay outside the gene matches. CDR3 loop: CASSLVGTSSNNEQFF. CDR3 bases read: TGTGCCAGCAGCTTAGTTGGGACTAGCAGCAACAATGAG.

CDR3 DNA, as far as it was read: TGCAGTGCTAGAGATCATAGCGGGAGTATTATCATT. Amino acid sequence: CSARDHSGSIII. The CDR3 reads in full as CSARDHSGSIIIQYF. The chain has TRBV20-1 and TRBJ2-4; the match to TRBD2 covers 9 bases. The read terminates 3 residues ahead of where the CDR3 ends, so the germline J gene completes it. The CDR3 has 15 residues. Germline V CDR1 and CDR2: DFQATT, SNEGSKA (reference sequence). J gave up 9 bases and V 0 bases, and 9 bases lay outside the gene matches.

About this clone: The read halts 3 residues ahead of the CDR3 end, with the missing end drawn from the germline J gene. Other DNA sequences of this sample code for an identical CDR3. The chain couples TRBV7-2 to TRBJ1-3; possible D gene TRBD1, 6 bases. The germline V gene has CDR1 SGHTA and CDR2 FQGNSA. The CDR3 extends over 15 amino acids. V lost 5 bases and J 4 bases, leaving 15 bases between the germline ends. CDR3 in amino acids: CASSQNSGTGNTIYF. The sequenced part of the CDR3 DNA is TGTGCCAGCAGCCAAAACTCCGGGACAGGAAACACC.

Points on this clone: The CDR3 goes on 3 residues after the read ends, and that part is filled in from the germline J gene. The chain joins TRBV12-5 to TRBJ2-1, with D hard to call. The length of the CDR3 is 10 residues. The germline CDR1 and CDR2 sequences are LGHNT and FRNRAP. V was shortened by 6 bases and J by 8 bases, with 5 bases between the two germline ends. The sequenced part of the CDR3 DNA is TGTGCTAGTGGCGGGTATGAG. Residues: CASGGYE. The entire CDR3 protein is CASGGYEQFF.

In regard to this clone: The read comes to an end 3 residues before the CDR3 does, leaving the germline J gene to fill in the end. The V call is TRBV29-1, the J call TRBJ1-4; D is ambiguous. In germline, CDR1 is SQVTM, CDR2 ANQGSEA. The CDR3 extends over 12 amino acids. The V end was cut by 4 bases, the J end by 7 bases, with 10 bases between. This CDR3 reads CSVVERGEKLFF. The covered CDR3 bases are TGCAGCGTTGTGGAGCGGGGTGAAAAA.

Regarding this clone: The CDR3 end falls 3 residues outside the read, so it is completed with the germline J gene. The chain combines TRBV18 with TRBJ1-1; maybe TRBD1 (5 bases). V lost 5 bases and J 1 base, leaving 8 bases between the germline ends. This CDR3 spans 13 amino acids. Germline V gene lookup returns CDR1 KGHSH and CDR2 LQKENI. CDR3: CASSLGQNTEAFF. The sequenced part of the CDR3 DNA is TGTGCCAGCTCATTGGGGCAGAACACTGAA. Full variable domain (rest looked up from reference TRBV18 and TRBJ1-1): NAGVMQNPRHLVRRRGQEARLRCSPMKGHSHVYWYRQLPEEGLKFMVYLQKENIIDESGMPKERFSAEFPKEGPSILRIQQVVRGDSAAYFCASSLGQNTEAFFGQGTRLTVV.

About this clone itself: The read comes to an end 3 residues before the CDR3 does, leaving the germline J gene to fill in the end. This chain links TRBV18 with TRBJ2-2, with TRBD1 as a possible D gene (6 bases). CDR1 is KGHSH and CDR2 is LQKENI in the germline V gene. The CDR3 runs 16 residues. The CDR3 reads CASSPMNPDRNSPLFF. The sequenced part of the CDR3 DNA is TGTGCCAGCTCACCAATGAACCCGGACAGAAATTCACCG.

Notes on this clone: The CDR3 end falls 3 residues outside the read, so it is completed with the germline J gene. This chain connects TRBV6-1 to TRBJ1-6, with D perhaps TRBD1 (5 bases). Between the trimmed V and J ends, which lost 4 bases and 7 bases, there was a span of 8 bases. The CDR3 has 13 amino acids. Germline V lookup: CDR1 MNHNS, CDR2 SASEGT. CDR3 bases read: TGTGCCAGCAGTGTAAAGGGGAATTCACCC. It translates to CASSVKGNSP. The whole CDR3 sequence reads CASSVKGNSPLHF.

To note about this clone: From the germline J gene comes the end of the CDR3, since the read stops 3 residues before it. The V and J genes are TRBV7-9 and TRBJ1-2, with D uncertain. The CDR3 runs 13 residues. Germline loops: CDR1 SEHNR, CDR2 FQNEAQ (reference sequence). CDR3 sequence: CASSLVAVSDYTF. The CDR3 bases that were read are TGTGCCAGCAGCTTAGTGGCAGTGAGCGAC.

For this clone: The CDR3 end falls 3 residues outside the read, so it is completed with the germline J gene. The chain joins TRBV6-1 to TRBJ2-1; 7 bases align to TRBD1. This CDR3 contains 15 residues. V trimming: 3 bases; J trimming: 7 bases; junction bases outside the gene matches: 9. Germline CDR1 reads MNHNS; CDR2 reads SASEGT. The CDR3 loop is CASSDFTGVENEQFF. Incomplete CDR3 DNA: TGTGCCAGCAGTGATTTTACAGGGGTTGAGAATGAG.

Worth noting for this clone: The read ends 3 residues before the CDR3 terminus; that terminus is restored from the germline J gene. The chain carries TRBV5-1 and TRBJ2-4; either TRBD1 or TRBD2 may supply D (5 bases each). Germline V lookup: CDR1 SGHRS, CDR2 YFSETQ. The CDR3 has 16 residues. Trimming took off 0 bases at V and 0 bases at J, with 10 bases between the two ends. Partial CDR3 DNA: TGCGCCAGCAGCTTGGCTCAGGGAGTAGCCAAAAACATT. Encoded protein: CASSLAQGVAKNI. The CDR3 reads in full as CASSLAQGVAKNIQYF.

Worth noting for this clone: Read sequence stops 3 residues before the CDR3 end, and the germline J gene provides the missing end. The V and J genes are TRBV20-1 and TRBJ2-7; TRBD2 matches at 8 bases. J was trimmed by 3 bases and V by 7 bases; bases with no gene match: 5. CDR1 and CDR2 from the germline V gene are DFQATT and SNEGSKA (reference sequence). The CDR3 is 12 residues long. The part of the CDR3 DNA that was read is TGCAGTGTAGCGGGACCTTACTACGAG. This encodes CSVAGPYYE. The whole CDR3 sequence is CSVAGPYYEQYF.

On this clone: The read ends 3 residues shy of where the CDR3 ends; the end is completed using the germline J gene. J is TRBJ2-2 and V is TRBV2; D call uncertain. The CDR3 is 14 residues long. Germline CDR1 and CDR2: SNHLY and FYNNEI. V lost 4 bases and J 5 bases, leaving 11 bases between the germline ends. CDR3 DNA (partial): TGTGCCAGCAGTGTGACAACCGAGACCGGGGAG. This encodes CASSVTTETGE. From start to end, the CDR3 is CASSVTTETGELFF.